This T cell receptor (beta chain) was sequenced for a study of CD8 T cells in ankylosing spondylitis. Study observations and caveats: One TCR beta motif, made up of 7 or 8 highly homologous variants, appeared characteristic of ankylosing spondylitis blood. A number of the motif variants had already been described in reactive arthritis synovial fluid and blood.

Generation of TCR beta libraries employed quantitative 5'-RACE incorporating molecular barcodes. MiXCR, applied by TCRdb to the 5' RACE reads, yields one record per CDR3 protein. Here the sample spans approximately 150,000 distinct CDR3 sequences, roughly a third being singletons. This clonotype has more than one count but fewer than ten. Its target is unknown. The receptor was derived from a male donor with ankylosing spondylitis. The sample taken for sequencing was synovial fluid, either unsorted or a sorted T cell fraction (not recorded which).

CDR3 sequence reads: CASSPRTGQGEEKLFF. CDR3 nucleotide sequence: TGTGCCAGCAGTCCCCGAACCGGACAGGGGGAAGAAAAACTGTTTTTT. The chain couples TRBV12-3 or TRBV12-4 to TRBJ1-4, with 10 bases identical to TRBD1. The CDR3 extends over 16 amino acids. With V trimmed by 5 bases and J by 8 bases, 11 bases remained unmatched.